This T cell receptor (beta chain) was obtained from a study of blood T cell repertoires in COVID-19. About the study: Italy, Spain and the United States were the sources of the convalescent and acute COVID-19 samples. The analysed material was cDNA or gDNA that came from T cells, B-cell-depleted T cells, or PBMCs.

V was pared by 5 bases and J by 5 bases, with 4 bases of the junction left unmatched. In germline, CDR1 is SGHTA, CDR2 FQGNSA. The CDR3 has 13 residues. In the authors' methods: It was from reference gene primer amplification that nucleated cell counts were estimated. Only in-frame clones appear in the TCRdb table, and some are missing; sequencing was by immunoSEQ multiplex PCR. D and trimming come from the DNA, and the V and J calls and clone size come from that table. The sample includes tens of thousands of clones, 84% of them seen just once. This TCR came from a human donor in a cohort sampled during active COVID-19. Sequenced sample: peripheral blood. The chain joins TRBV7-2 to TRBJ2-5; TRBD1 agrees at 8 bases. The CDR3 is CASSLGQVETQYF. The CDR3 DNA follows: TGTGCCAGCAGCCTGGGACAGGTGGAGACCCAGTACTTC. Together with reference TRBV7-2 and TRBJ2-5, the CDR3 gives the full variable domain: GAGVSQSPSNKVTEKGKDVELRCDPISGHTALYWYRQSLGQGLEFLIYFQGNSAPDKSGLPSDRFSAERTGGSVSTLTIQRTQQEDSAVYLCASSLGQVETQYFGPGTRLLVL.